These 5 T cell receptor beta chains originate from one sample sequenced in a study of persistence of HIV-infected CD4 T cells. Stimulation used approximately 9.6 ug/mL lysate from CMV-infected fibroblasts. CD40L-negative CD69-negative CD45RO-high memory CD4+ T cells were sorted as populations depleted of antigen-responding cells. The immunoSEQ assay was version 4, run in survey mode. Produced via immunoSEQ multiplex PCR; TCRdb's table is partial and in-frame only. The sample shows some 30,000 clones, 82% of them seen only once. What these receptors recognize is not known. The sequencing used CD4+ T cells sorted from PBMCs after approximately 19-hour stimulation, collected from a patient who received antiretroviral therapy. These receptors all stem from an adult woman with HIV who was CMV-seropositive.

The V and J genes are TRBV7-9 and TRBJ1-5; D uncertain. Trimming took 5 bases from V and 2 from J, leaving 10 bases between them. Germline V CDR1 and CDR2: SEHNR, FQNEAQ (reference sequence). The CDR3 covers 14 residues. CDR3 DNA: TGTGCCAGCAGCCCGGACCCTGGCAATCAGCCCCAGCATTTT. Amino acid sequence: CASSPDPGNQPQHF.

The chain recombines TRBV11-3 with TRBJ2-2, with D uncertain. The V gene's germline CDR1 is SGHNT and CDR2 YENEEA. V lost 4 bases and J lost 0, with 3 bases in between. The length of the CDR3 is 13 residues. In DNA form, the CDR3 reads TGTGCCAGCAGCTCTACGAACACCGGGGAGCTGTTTTTT. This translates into CASSSTNTGELFF. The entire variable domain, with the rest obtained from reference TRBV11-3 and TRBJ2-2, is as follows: EAGVVQSPRYKIIEKKQPVAFWCNPISGHNTLYWYLQNLGQGPELLIRYENEEAVDDSQLPKDRFSAERLKGVDSTLKIQPAELGDSAVYLCASSSTNTGELFFGEGSRLTVL.

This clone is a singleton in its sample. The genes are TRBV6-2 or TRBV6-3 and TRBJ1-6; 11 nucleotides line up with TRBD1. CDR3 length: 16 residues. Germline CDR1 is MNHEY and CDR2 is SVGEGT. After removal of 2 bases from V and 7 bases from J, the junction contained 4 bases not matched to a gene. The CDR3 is CASSYRTGGGNSPLHF. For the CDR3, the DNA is TGTGCCAGCAGTTACCGGACAGGGGGCGGAAATTCACCCCTCCACTTT.

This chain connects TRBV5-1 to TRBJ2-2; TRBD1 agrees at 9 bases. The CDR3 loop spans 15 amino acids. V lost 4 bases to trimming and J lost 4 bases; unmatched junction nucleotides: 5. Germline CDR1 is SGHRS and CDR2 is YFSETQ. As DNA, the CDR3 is TGCGCCAGCAGCCCAACGGACAGGGGCACCGGGGAGCTGTTTTTT. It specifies CASSPTDRGTGELFF.

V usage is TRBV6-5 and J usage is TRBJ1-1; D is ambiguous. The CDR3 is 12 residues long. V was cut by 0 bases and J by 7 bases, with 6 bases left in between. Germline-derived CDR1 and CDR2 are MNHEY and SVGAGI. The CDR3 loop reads CASSYSGLEAFF. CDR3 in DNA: TGTGCCAGCAGTTACTCTGGGCTTGAAGCTTTCTTT.